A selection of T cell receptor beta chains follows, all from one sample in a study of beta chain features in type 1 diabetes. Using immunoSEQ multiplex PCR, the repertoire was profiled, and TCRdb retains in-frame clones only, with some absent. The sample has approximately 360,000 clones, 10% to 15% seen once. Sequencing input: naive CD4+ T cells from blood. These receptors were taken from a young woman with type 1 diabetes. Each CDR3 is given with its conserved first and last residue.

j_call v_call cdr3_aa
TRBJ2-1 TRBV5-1 CASSEPGLAQNEQFF
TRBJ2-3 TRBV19 CASSRTARSDTQYF
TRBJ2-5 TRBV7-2 CTSDRGEETQYF
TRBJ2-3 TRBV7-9 CASSLGLRARVATDTQYF
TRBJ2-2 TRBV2 CASSGQASGELFF
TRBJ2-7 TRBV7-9 CASSVGQSSYEQYF
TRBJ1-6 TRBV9 CASSVGSQGNSPLHF
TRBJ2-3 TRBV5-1 CASSYRDSSTDTQYF
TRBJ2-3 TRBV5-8 CASSTSGRGDTQYF
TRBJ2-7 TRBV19 CASSIEGTGLLEQYF
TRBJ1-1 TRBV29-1 CSVDPMNTEAFF
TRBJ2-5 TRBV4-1 CASSPGLAGETQYF
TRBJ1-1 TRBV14 CASSQDIGGAEAFF
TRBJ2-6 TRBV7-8 CASSSANSGANVLTF
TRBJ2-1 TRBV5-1 CASSQTLLAGNSYNEQFF